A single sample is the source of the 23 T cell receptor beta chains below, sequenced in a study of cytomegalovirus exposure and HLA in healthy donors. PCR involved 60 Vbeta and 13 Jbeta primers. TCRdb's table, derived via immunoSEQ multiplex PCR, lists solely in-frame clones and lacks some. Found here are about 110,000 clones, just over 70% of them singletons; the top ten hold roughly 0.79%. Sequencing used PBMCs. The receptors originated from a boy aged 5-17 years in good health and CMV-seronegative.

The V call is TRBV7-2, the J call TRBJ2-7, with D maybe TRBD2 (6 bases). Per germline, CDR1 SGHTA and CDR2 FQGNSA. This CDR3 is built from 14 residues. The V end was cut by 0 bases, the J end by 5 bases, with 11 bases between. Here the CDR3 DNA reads TGTGCCAGCAGCTTAGCGGCGGGAATAGACGAGCAGTACTTC. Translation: CASSLAAGIDEQYF.

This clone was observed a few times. CDR3 DNA: TGTGCCAGCAGTCCTAGGGACAGGATCAACACCGGGGAGCTGTTTTTT. This gives the protein CASSPRDRINTGELFF. The chain has TRBV27 and TRBJ2-2, with TRBD1 identical over 8 bases. The CDR3 is 16 amino acids. V gave up 5 bases and J gave up 2 bases; unmatched junction bases: 7. The germline CDR1 and CDR2 sequences are MNHEY and SMNVEV (reference sequence).

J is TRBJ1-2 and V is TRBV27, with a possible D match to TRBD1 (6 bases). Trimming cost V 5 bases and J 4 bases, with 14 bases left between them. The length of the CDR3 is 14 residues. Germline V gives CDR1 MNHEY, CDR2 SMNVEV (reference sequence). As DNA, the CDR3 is TGTGCCAGCAGTCACGGCACAGGGATCTATGGCTACACCTTC. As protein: CASSHGTGIYGYTF.

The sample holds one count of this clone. The CDR3 loop reads CSVVDRGGQETQYF. As DNA, the CDR3 is TGCAGCGTAGTGGACAGGGGTGGACAAGAGACCCAGTACTTC. This chain links TRBV29-1 with TRBJ2-5, with 9 bases lining up with TRBD1. The CDR3 spans 14 residues. J lost 2 bases, V lost 6 bases, and 7 bases had no gene match. CDR1 is SQVTM, CDR2 ANQGSEA, per germline.

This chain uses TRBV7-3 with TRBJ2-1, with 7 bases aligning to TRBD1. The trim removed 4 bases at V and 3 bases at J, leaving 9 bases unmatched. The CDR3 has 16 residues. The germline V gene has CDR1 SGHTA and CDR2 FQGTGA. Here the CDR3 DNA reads TGTGCCAGCAGCTCCCGACAGGGTGTGGGCTACAATGAGCAGTTCTTC. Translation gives CASSSRQGVGYNEQFF.

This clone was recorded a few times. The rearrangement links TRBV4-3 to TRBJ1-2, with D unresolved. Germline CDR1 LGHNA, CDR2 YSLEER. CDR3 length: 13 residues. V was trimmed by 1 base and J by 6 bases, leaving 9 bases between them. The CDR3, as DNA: TGCGCCAGCAGCCAAGGACCCGCGGATGGCTACACCTTC. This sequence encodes CASSQGPADGYTF.

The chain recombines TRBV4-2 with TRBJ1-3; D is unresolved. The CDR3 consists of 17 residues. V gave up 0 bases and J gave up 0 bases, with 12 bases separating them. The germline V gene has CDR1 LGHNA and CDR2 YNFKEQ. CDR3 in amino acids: CASSQEPRRDSGNTIYF. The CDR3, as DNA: TGTGCCAGCAGCCAAGAACCACGTCGGGACTCTGGAAACACCATATATTTT.

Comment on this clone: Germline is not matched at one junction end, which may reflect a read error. Written as DNA, the CDR3 is TGTGCCAGCAGCCGGACCGGGACAGGGCGGAACTTC. It is translated as CASSRTGTGRNF. The V call is TRBV5-6, the J call TRBJ2-7; 9 nucleotides match TRBD1. The CDR3 runs to 12 residues. Germline CDR1 is SGHDT and CDR2 is YYEEEE.

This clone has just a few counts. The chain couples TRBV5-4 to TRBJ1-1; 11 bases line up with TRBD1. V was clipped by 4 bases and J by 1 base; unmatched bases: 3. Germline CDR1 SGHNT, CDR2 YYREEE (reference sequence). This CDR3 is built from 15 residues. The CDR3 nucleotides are TGTGCCAGCAGCCCCGGACAGGGGGCGAACACTGAAGCTTTCTTT. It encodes CASSPGQGANTEAFF.

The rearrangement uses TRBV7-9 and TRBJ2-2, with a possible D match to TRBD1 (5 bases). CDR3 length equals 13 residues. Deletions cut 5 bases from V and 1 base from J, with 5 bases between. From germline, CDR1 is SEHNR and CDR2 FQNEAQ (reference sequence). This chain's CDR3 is CASSRGNTGELFF. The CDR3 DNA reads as TGTGCCAGCAGCAGGGGGAACACCGGGGAGCTGTTTTTT.

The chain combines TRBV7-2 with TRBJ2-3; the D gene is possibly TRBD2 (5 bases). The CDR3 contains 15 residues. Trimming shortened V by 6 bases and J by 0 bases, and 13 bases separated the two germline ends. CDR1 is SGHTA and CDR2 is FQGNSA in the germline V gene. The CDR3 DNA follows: TGTGCCAGCAGACGTCCCGGACTTAGCACAGATACGCAGTATTTT. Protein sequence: CASRRPGLSTDTQYF. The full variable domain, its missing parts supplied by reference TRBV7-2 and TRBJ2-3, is GAGVSQSPSNKVTEKGKDVELRCDPISGHTALYWYRQSLGQGLEFLIYFQGNSAPDKSGLPSDRFSAERTGGSVSTLTIQRTQQEDSAVYLCASRRPGLSTDTQYFGPGTRLTVL.

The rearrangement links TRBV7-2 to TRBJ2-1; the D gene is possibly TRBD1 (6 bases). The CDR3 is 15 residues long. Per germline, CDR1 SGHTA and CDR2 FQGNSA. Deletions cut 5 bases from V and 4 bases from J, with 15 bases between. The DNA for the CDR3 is TGTGCCAGCAGCCCACAAGGACAGATTTACAATGAGCAGTTCTTC. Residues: CASSPQGQIYNEQFF.

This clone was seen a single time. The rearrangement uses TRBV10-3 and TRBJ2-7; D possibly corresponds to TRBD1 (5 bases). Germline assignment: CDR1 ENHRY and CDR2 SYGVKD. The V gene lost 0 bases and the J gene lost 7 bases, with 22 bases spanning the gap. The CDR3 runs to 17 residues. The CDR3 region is CAISESGALLGTTEQYF. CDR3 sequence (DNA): TGTGCCATCAGTGAGTCAGGGGCCCTTCTGGGTACGACGGAGCAGTACTTC.

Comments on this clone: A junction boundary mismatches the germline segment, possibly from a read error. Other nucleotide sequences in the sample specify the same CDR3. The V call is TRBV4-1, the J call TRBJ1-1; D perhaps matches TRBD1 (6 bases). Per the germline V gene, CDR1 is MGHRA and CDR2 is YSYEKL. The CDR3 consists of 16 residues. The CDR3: CASSQDFQGPDTEAFF. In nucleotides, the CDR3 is TGCGCCAGCAGCCAAGATTTTCAGGGGCCGGACACTGAGGCTTTCTTT.

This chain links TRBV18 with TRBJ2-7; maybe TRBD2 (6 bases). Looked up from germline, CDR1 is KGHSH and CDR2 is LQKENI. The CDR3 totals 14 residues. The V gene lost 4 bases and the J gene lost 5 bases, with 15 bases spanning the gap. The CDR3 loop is CASSRAGGANEQYF. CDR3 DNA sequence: TGTGCCAGCTCACGCGCCGGGGGTGCGAACGAGCAGTACTTC.

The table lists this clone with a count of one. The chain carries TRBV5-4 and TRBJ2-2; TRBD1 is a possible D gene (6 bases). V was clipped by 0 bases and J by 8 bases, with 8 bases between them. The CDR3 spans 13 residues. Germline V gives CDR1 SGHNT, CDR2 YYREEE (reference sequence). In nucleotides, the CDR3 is TGTGCCAGCAGCTTGGACGACAGGGGGGAGCTGTTTTTT. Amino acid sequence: CASSLDDRGELFF.

The CDR3 sequence: CASSDRRWQGATYNEQFF. The DNA of the CDR3 is TGTGCCAGCTCCGACCGGAGGTGGCAGGGGGCTACCTACAATGAGCAGTTCTTC. The chain carries TRBV25-1 and TRBJ2-1, with 8 bases lining up with TRBD1. V shed 8 bases and J 2 bases; nucleotides not matched to a gene: 17. The germline V gene has CDR1 MGHDK and CDR2 SYGVNS. The CDR3 consists of 18 residues.

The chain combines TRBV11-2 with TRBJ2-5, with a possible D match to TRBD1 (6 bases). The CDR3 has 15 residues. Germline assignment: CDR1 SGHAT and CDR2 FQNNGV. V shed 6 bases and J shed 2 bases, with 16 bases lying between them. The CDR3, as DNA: TGTGCCAGCAGATCTCAGGGGACCCCACAAGAGACCCAGTACTTC. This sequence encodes CASRSQGTPQETQYF. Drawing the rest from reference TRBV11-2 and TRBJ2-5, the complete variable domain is EAGVAQSPRYKIIEKRQSVAFWCNPISGHATLYWYQQILGQGPKLLIQFQNNGVVDDSQLPKDRFSAERLKGVDSTLKIQPAKLEDSAVYLCASRSQGTPQETQYFGPGTRLLVL.

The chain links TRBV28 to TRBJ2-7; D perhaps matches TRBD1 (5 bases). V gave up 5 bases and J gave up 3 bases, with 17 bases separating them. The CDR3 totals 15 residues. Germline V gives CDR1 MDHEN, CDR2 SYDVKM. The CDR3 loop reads CASSHPRGANYEQYF. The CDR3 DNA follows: TGTGCCAGCAGTCATCCCCGTGGGGCTAACTACGAGCAGTACTTC. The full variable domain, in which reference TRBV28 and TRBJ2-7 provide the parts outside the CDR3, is DVKVTQSSRYLVKRTGEKVFLECVQDMDHENMFWYRQDPGLGLRLIYFSYDVKMKEKGDIPEGYSVSREKKERFSLILESASTNQTSMYLCASSHPRGANYEQYFGPGTRLTVT.

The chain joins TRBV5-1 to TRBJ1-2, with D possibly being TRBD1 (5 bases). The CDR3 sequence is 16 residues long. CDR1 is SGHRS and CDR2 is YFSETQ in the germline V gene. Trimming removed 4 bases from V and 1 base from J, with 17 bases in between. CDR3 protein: CASSPPDSIYNYGYTF. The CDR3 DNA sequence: TGCGCCAGCAGCCCTCCCGACAGCATCTATAACTATGGCTACACCTTC.

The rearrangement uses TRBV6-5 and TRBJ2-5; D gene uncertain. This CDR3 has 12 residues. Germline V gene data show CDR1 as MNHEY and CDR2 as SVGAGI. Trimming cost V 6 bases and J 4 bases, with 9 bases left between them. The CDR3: CASSATIETQYF. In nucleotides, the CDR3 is TGTGCCAGCAGCGCCACAATAGAGACCCAGTACTTC.

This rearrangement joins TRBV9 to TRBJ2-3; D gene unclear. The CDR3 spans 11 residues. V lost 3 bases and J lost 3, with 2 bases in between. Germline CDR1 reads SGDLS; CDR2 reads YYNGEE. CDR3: CASSATDTQYF. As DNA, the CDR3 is TGTGCCAGCAGCGCAACAGATACGCAGTATTTT.

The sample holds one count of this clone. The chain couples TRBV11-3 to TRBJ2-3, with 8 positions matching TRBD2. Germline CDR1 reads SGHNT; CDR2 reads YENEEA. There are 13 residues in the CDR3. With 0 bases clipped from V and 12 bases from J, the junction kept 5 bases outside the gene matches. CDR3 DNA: TGTGCCAGCAGCTTAGAAGGGCGGGGGGTTCAGTATTTT. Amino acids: CASSLEGRGVQYF. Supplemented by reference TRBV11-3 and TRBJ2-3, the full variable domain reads EAGVVQSPRYKIIEKKQPVAFWCNPISGHNTLYWYLQNLGQGPELLIRYENEEAVDDSQLPKDRFSAERLKGVDSTLKIQPAELGDSAVYLCASSLEGRGVQYFGPGTRLTVL.